This paragraph reports one TCR beta chain. The germline gene is not matched at one end of the junction; a read error may be the cause. The CDR3 has 18 amino acids. The V gene's germline CDR1 is SNHLY and CDR2 FYNNEI. The data belong to a study of identical twins. TCRdb itself ran the 5' RACE reads through MiXCR, one entry per CDR3 protein. The sample holds 700,000 to 950,000 distinct CDR3 sequences; 10% to 15% are singletons and the top ten take about 1.6%. The sample also formed part of further work on yellow fever vaccine responses in identical twins.

The chain carries TRBV2 and TRBJ2-1, with TRBD2 matching over 7 bases. Sequencing input: PBMCs. The TCR sequence derives from a woman under 30 in good health. The CDR3 DNA sequence: TGTACCAGCAGTTGGACAATCGGGCGGGAGTCTTCCAACAATGAGCAGTTCTTC. Amino acids: CTSSWTIGRESSNNEQFF.